These T cell receptor beta chains were read from a single sample in a study of technical replicates of blood from a handful of donors. Profiling relied on immunoSEQ multiplex PCR, and the TCRdb table lists in-frame clones only, not all of them. Of approximately 85,000 clones listed, 94% are singletons. Sequenced material: T cells isolated from PBMCs. These TCRs come from a human donor in good health. Both conserved end residues are part of each CDR3. A D gene is named only where the DNA matches it firmly. Clone sizes are given selectively: once, few, many, or a class where the clone is expanded.

cdr3_nt	cdr3_aa	d_call	clone_size	v_call	j_call
TGTGCCAGCAGCTCCGTTGACAGGGCCGGTGAGACCCAGTACTTC	CASSSVDRAGETQYF	TRBD1	few	TRBV11-2	TRBJ2-5
TGTGCCAGTAGTCCACAGGACTCTGGAAACACCATATATTTT	CASSPQDSGNTIYF	-	-	TRBV19	TRBJ1-3
TGTGCCAGCAGCTTATTGCCAGGGGACACCGGGGAGCTGTTTTTT	CASSLLPGDTGELFF	-	-	TRBV7-9	TRBJ2-2
TGTGCCAGTAGCCGGACTAGCGGGGTCTACGAGCAGTACTTC	CASSRTSGVYEQYF	TRBD2	-	TRBV19	TRBJ2-7
TGTGCCAGCAGTCCGCTGGGGACAGGGAACACTGAAGCTTTCTTT	CASSPLGTGNTEAFF	TRBD1	-	TRBV28	TRBJ1-1
TGTGCCAGCAGTCGATCACAGGGGTGGTCTAAACTGTTTTTT	CASSRSQGWSKLFF	TRBD1	-	TRBV7-2	TRBJ1-4
TGTGCCAGCAGCCCGGCGGTCGGCTCCTACGAGCAGTACTTC	CASSPAVGSYEQYF	-	-	TRBV11-2	TRBJ2-7
TGTGCCAGCAGCTTAGGGGCCCGGAGAGCGGACGGCAATCAGCCCCAGCATTTT	CASSLGARRADGNQPQHF	-	-	TRBV7-9	TRBJ1-5
TGCGCCAGCAGAACTAGCGGGTCCATAAATGAGCAGTTCTTC	CASRTSGSINEQFF	TRBD2	-	TRBV10-2	TRBJ2-1
TGTGCCAGCAGCACGGGACAGGGGGAAGAGACCCAGTACTTC	CASSTGQGEETQYF	TRBD1	once	TRBV7-3	TRBJ2-5
TGTGCCAGCTCTCCACGACGGGACTATGGCTACACCTTC	CASSPRRDYGYTF	-	-	TRBV18	TRBJ1-2
TGTGCCAGCAGTTTAAGGGGTAGCTCCTACAATGAGCAGTTCTTC	CASSLRGSSYNEQFF	-	once	TRBV28	TRBJ2-1
TGTGCCAGCAGACCCCAGGCTGGGCTGAGCTCCTACGAGCAGTACTTC	CASRPQAGLSSYEQYF	-	-	TRBV2	TRBJ2-7
TGTGCCAGCAGCACCGGGACTCGACGTTTGAGGTGGGGCTCGTACGAGCAGTACTTC	CASSTGTRRLRWGSYEQYF	-	-	TRBV21-1	TRBJ2-7
TGCGCCAGCAGCCAGAGAGCGACAGCCTACGAGCAGTACTTC	CASSQRATAYEQYF	-	-	TRBV4-1	TRBJ2-7
TGCAGCGTTGAAATTTCCGCGGCCCAAGAGACCCAGTACTTC	CSVEISAAQETQYF	-	-	TRBV29-1	TRBJ2-5
TGTGCCAGTAGTATTCTAGGTCTGAGCGAGACAGATACGCAGTATTTT	CASSILGLSETDTQYF	-	-	TRBV19	TRBJ2-3
TGTGCCAGCAGCTTAGCGCTACAGGGGAACACTGAAGCTTTCTTT	CASSLALQGNTEAFF	-	-	TRBV7-6	TRBJ1-1
TGTGCCAGCAGCTTAGGGATGGGAGAGGCGGCAGATACGCAGTATTTT	CASSLGMGEAADTQYF	-	-	TRBV11-3	TRBJ2-3
TGCGCCAGCAGCCAAGATCGCGGCTACGAGCAGTACTTC	CASSQDRGYEQYF	-	-	TRBV4-1	TRBJ2-7
TGTGCCAGCAGCTTAGTAACACAGGGTGGTGAAGCTTTCTTT	CASSLVTQGGEAFF	-	few	TRBV7-9	TRBJ1-1
TGCGCCAGCAGCCAAACCCCGGGGGACAATGAGCAGTTCTTC	CASSQTPGDNEQFF	-	-	TRBV4-1	TRBJ2-1
TGTGCCAGACAGGGGTATTGTGCTGAAGCTTTCTTT	CARQGYCAEAFF	TRBD1	-	TRBV6-6	TRBJ1-1
TGCGCCAGCAGCTTCCGCGCCGACAGGGGAGGCGAAGCTTTCTTT	CASSFRADRGGEAFF	TRBD1	-	TRBV5-1	TRBJ1-1
TGTGCCAGCAGCTTAGGTGGGGGGGTGAACACTGAAGCTTTCTTT	CASSLGGGVNTEAFF	-	-	TRBV7-9	TRBJ1-1
TGCGCCAGCAGCCAATTGCCGTCCACGGTTCGCGGGCAGTACTTC	CASSQLPSTVRGQYF	-	-	TRBV4-1	TRBJ2-7
TGTGCCAGCACTGGACAGGGAGACCACGAGCAGTACTTC	CASTGQGDHEQYF	TRBD1	-	TRBV6-5	TRBJ2-7
TGTGCCAGCAGTGAAGGGACTAGCGGGAGGGTCGGGGAGCTGTTTTTT	CASSEGTSGRVGELFF	TRBD2	-	TRBV27	TRBJ2-2
TGTGCCAGCAGCTTAAGGTCCGGGACAGATTATGGCTACACCTTC	CASSLRSGTDYGYTF	TRBD1	-	TRBV7-9	TRBJ1-2
TGTGCCAGCACCATAACGGGGAGCCCTGGAAACACCATATATTTT	CASTITGSPGNTIYF	-	-	TRBV11-2	TRBJ1-3
TGTGCCAGCAGTCTTGAGAAATCCTACGAGCAGTACTTC	CASSLEKSYEQYF	-	-	TRBV28	TRBJ2-7
TGTGCCAGCAGTCACAACAAGCGGACCTACAATGAGCAGTTCTTC	CASSHNKRTYNEQFF	-	-	TRBV28	TRBJ2-1
TGCGCCAGCAGCTTGGCCGCAGGGGGCTTCGGGAACACTGAAGCTTTCTTT	CASSLAAGGFGNTEAFF	TRBD1	-	TRBV5-1	TRBJ1-1
TGTGCCAGCAGCCCGTCGAACTTCGGGGCCAACGTCCTGACTTTC	CASSPSNFGANVLTF	-	once	TRBV4-2	TRBJ2-6
TGTGCCAGCAGTTTTCTTCGTGGGACAGGGGACCAAGAGACCCAGTACTTC	CASSFLRGTGDQETQYF	TRBD1	-	TRBV27	TRBJ2-5
TGTGCCAGCAGCGTGGGGACAGCGTCTAGCACAGATACGCAGTATTTT	CASSVGTASSTDTQYF	TRBD1	-	TRBV9	TRBJ2-3
TGTGCCAGCAGCGTAGGACTAGCGGGGGGGACCGGGGAGCTGTTTTTT	CASSVGLAGGTGELFF	TRBD2	-	TRBV9	TRBJ2-2
TGTGCCAGCAGCTCCTCCGGGACACCGCAGAGGAGGACCTTC	CASSSSGTPQRRTF	-	-	TRBV13	TRBJ1-2
TGTGCCAGCAGCTTGTCGTTGGGACAGGGGGCGCTCGGGGCCAACGTCCTGACTTTC	CASSLSLGQGALGANVLTF	TRBD1	once	TRBV7-3	TRBJ2-6
TGTGCCACGGGAGGTGGAGGGTTAGAGCTGTTTTTT	CATGGGGLELFF	TRBD2	-	TRBV10-3	TRBJ2-2
TGTGCCAGCAGCTTGTCTGTTCTCACTGAAGCTTTCTTT	CASSLSVLTEAFF	-	once	TRBV7-6	TRBJ1-1
TGTGCCAGCTCAGGATCTATGACAGGGCGAGATGGCTACACCTTC	CASSGSMTGRDGYTF	TRBD1	-	TRBV18	TRBJ1-2
TGCGCCAGCAGCTCGACGTCCGCAGGTAGCTCTGGGGCCAACGTCCTGACTTTC	CASSSTSAGSSGANVLTF	-	-	TRBV5-1	TRBJ2-6
TGTGCCAGTAAGGGGGGGCTGGGTGAGACCCAGTACTTC	CASKGGLGETQYF	-	-	TRBV19	TRBJ2-5
TGTGCCAGCAGCGTAGGGCGGGACGCAAACACCGGGGAGCTGTTTTTT	CASSVGRDANTGELFF	-	-	TRBV9	TRBJ2-2
TGTGCCAGCAGGGGGACAGGAGGCACCGGGGAGCTGTTTTTT	CASRGTGGTGELFF	TRBD1	once	TRBV2	TRBJ2-2